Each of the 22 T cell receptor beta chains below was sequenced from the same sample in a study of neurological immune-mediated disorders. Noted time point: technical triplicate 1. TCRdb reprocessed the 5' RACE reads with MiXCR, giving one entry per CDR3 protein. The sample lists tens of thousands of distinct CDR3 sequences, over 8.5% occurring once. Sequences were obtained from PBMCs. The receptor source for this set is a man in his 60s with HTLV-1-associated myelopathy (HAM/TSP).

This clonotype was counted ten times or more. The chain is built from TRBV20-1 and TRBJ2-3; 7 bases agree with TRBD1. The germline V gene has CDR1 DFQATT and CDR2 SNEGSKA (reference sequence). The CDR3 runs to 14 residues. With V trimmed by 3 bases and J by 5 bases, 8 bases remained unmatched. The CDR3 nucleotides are TGCAGTGCTAGCCAAAGACAGGGTCAAGATACGCAGTATTTT. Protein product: CSASQRQGQDTQYF.

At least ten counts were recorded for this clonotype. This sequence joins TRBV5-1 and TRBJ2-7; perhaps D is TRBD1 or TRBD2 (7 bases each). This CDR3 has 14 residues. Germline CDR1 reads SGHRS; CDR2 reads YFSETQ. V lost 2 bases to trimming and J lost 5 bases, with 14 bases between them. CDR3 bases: TGCGCCAGCAGCTTTTCAGGGGGGGAAGACGAGCAGTACTTC. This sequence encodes CASSFSGGEDEQYF.

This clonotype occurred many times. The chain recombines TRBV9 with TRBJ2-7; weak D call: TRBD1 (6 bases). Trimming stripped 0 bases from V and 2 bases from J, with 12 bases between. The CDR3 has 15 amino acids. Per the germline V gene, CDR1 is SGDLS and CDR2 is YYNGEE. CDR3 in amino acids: CASSVGGLTTYEQYF. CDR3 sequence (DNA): TGTGCCAGCAGCGTAGGGGGGCTGACGACCTACGAGCAGTACTTC.

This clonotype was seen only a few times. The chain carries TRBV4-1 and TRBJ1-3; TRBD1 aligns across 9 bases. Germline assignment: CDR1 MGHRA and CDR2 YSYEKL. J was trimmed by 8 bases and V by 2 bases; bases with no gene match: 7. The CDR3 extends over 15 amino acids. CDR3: CASSQMTGGVDTIYF. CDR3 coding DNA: TGCGCCAGCAGCCAAATGACAGGGGGGGTTGACACCATATATTTT.

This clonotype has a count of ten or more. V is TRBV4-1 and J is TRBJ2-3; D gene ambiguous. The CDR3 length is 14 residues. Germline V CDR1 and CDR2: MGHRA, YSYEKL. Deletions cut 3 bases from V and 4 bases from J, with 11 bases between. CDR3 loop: CASSQTATADTQYF. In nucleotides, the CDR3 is TGCGCCAGCAGCCAGACCGCGACGGCAGATACGCAGTATTTT.

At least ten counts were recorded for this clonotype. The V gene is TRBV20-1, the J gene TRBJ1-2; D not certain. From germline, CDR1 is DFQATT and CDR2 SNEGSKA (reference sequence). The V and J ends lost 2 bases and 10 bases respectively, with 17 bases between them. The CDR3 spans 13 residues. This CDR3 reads CSARSPLFGDYTF. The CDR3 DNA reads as TGCAGTGCTAGAAGCCCCTTGTTCGGGGACTACACCTTC.

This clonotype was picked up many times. The CDR3 reads CASSLRREGEAFF. The CDR3 DNA is TGCGCCAGCAGCTTAAGGCGAGAGGGAGAAGCTTTCTTT. The chain links TRBV5-1 to TRBJ1-1; no firm D call. Germline lookup yields CDR1 SGHRS and CDR2 YFSETQ. The V end was cut by 2 bases, the J end by 8 bases, with 13 bases between. CDR3 length equals 13 residues.

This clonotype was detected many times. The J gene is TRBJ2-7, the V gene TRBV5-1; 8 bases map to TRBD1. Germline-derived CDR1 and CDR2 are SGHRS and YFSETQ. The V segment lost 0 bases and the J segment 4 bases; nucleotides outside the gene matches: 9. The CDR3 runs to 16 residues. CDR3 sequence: CASSLAVQGVVYEQYF. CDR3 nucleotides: TGCGCCAGCAGCTTGGCCGTACAGGGGGTAGTTTACGAGCAGTACTTC.

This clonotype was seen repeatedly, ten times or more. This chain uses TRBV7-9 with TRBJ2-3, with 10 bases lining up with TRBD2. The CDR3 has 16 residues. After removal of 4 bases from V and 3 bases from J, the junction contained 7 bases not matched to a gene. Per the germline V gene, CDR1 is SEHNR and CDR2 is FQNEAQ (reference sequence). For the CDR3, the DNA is TGTGCCAGCAGCTCTAGCGGGGGAATCCGAACAGATACGCAGTATTTT. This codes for CASSSSGGIRTDTQYF.

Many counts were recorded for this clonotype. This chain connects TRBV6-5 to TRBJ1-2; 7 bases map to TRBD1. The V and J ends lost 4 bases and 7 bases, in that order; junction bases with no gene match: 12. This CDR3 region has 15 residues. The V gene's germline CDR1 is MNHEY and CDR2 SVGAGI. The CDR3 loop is CASSWGTASASGYTF. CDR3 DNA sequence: TGTGCCAGCAGTTGGGGGACAGCAAGCGCGTCTGGCTACACCTTC.

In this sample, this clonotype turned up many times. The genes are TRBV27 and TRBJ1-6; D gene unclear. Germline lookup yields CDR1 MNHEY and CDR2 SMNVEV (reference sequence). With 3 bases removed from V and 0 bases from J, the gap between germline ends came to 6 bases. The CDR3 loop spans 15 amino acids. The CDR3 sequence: CASSFRSSYNSPLHF. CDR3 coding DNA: TGTGCCAGCAGTTTCCGGAGCTCCTATAATTCACCCCTCCACTTT.

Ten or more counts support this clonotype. CDR3 amino acids: CASSLATRGRNTGELFF. The CDR3 region has the DNA TGTGCCAGCAGCTTAGCAACCAGGGGGCGCAACACCGGGGAGCTGTTTTTT. The J gene is TRBJ2-2, the V gene TRBV7-8; 8 bases agree with TRBD1. V gave up 0 bases and J gave up 2 bases; unmatched junction bases: 5. The V gene's germline CDR1 is SGHVS and CDR2 FQNEAQ. The CDR3 is made up of 17 amino acids.

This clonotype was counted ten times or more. CDR3 in DNA: TGTGCCAGCAGCGTAGATCGGACCTACGAGCAGTACTTC. It is translated as CASSVDRTYEQYF. The chain combines TRBV9 with TRBJ2-7, with D hard to call. The CDR3 spans 13 residues. Germline CDR1 SGDLS, CDR2 YYNGEE. V lost 0 bases, J lost 2 bases, and 6 bases lay in between.

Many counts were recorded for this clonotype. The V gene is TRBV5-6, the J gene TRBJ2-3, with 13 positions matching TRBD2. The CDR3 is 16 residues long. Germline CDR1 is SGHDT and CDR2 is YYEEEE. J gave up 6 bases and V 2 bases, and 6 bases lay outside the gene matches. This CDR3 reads CASSFGLAGEADTQYF. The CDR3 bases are TGTGCCAGCAGCTTCGGACTAGCGGGAGAGGCGGATACGCAGTATTTT. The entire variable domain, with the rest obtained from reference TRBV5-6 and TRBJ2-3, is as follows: DAGVTQSPTHLIKTRGQQVTLRCSPKSGHDTVSWYQQALGQGPQFIFQYYEEEERQRGNFPDRFSGHQFPNYSSELNVNALLLGDSALYLCASSFGLAGEADTQYFGPGTRLTVL.

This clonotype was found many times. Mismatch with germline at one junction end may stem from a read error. CDR3 sequence reads: CASTGWPRETQYF. CDR3 bases: TGTGCTAGTACAGGGTGGCCCAGAGAGACCCAGTACTTC. The chain uses TRBV29-1 and TRBJ2-5; D perhaps matches TRBD1 (6 bases). CDR3 size: 13 residues. Looked up from germline, CDR1 is SQVTM and CDR2 is ANQGSEA.

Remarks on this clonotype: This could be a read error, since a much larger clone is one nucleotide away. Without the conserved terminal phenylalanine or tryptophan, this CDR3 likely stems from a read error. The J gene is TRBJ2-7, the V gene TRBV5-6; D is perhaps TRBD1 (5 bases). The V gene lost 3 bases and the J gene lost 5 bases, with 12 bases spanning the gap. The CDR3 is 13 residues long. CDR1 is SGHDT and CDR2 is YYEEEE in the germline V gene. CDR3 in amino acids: CASSYLGRDEQYL. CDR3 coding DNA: TGTGCCAGCAGCTACTTGGGCAGGGACGAGCAGTACTTA.

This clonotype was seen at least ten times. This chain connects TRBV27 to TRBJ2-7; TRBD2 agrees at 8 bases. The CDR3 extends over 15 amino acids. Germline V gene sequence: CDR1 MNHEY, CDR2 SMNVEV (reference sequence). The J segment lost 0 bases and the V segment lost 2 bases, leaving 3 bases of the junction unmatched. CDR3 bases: TGTGCCAGCAGTTTAGCGGGAGGAAGCTCCTACGAGCAGTACTTC. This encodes CASSLAGGSSYEQYF.

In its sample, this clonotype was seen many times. In DNA, the CDR3 is TGTGCCAGCAGCGTGAGGGGACTAGCGGGTAAAAGCTCCTACAATGAGCAGTTCTTC. It codes for CASSVRGLAGKSSYNEQFF. The chain combines TRBV9 with TRBJ2-1; 12 nucleotides line up with TRBD2. The germline V gene encodes CDR1 SGDLS and CDR2 YYNGEE. The J segment lost 0 bases and the V segment lost 2 bases, leaving 9 bases of the junction unmatched. This CDR3 contains 19 residues.

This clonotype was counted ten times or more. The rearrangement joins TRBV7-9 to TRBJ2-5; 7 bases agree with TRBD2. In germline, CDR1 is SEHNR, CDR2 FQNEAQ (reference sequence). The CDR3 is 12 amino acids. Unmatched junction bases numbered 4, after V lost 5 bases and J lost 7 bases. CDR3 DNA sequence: TGTGCCAGCAGCGACGAGCGGGGGACCCAGTACTTC. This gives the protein CASSDERGTQYF.

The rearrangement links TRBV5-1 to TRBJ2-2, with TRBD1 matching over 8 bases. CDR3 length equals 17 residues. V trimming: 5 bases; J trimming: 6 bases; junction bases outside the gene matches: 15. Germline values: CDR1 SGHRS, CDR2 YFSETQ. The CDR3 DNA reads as TGCGCCAGCAGTTCACGTTCCAGGGGGCTTGGCCCCGGGGAGCTGTTTTTT. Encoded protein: CASSSRSRGLGPGELFF.

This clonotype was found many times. The CDR3 DNA is TGCAGTGCTAGGGGTGACAGGGGGCGCCTTAACTATGGCTACACCTTC. This codes for CSARGDRGRLNYGYTF. The V and J genes are TRBV20-1 and TRBJ1-2, with 10 nucleotides matching TRBD1. Germline CDR1 and CDR2: DFQATT and SNEGSKA (reference sequence). The CDR3 has 16 residues. J lost 1 base, V lost 3 bases, and 8 bases had no gene match.

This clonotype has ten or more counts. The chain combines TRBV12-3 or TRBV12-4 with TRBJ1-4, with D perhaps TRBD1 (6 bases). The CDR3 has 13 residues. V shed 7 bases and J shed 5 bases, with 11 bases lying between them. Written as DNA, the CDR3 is TGTGCCAGCAACAGGGACCTCAATGAAAAACTGTTTTTT. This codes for CASNRDLNEKLFF.